This T cell receptor (beta chain) comes out of a study of control samples from healthy donors and cancer patients. CDR3 size: 16 residues. Germline V gene data show CDR1 as SNHLY and CDR2 as FYNNEI. V gave up 6 bases and J gave up 7 bases, with 24 bases separating them. Libraries were prepared by immunoSEQ multiplex PCR; TCRdb keeps only in-frame clonotypes and omits some of them. The sample comprises some 190,000 clones, about 90% of which are singletons, and 1.5% to 2% rests with the top ten. The chain recombines TRBV2 with TRBJ1-2; the D gene is possibly TRBD1 (6 bases). This sequence was found in a man between 25 and 39 years old in good health. Specimen: blood. CDR3 residues: CASRGGRAASLFGYTF. The CDR3 bases are TGTGCCAGCAGAGGGGGACGGGCCGCAAGCCTCTTTGGCTACACCTTC.